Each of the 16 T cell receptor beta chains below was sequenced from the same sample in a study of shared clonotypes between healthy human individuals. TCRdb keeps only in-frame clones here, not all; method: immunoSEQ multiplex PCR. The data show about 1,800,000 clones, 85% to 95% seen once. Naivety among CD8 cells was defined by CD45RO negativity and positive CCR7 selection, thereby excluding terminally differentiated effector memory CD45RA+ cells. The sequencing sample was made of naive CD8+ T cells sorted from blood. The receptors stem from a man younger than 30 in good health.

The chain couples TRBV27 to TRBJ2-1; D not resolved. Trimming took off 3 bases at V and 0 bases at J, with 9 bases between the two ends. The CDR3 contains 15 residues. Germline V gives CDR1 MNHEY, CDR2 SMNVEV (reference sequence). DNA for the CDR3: TGTGCCAGCAGTTTTTCAGTCAGCTCCTACAATGAGCAGTTCTTC. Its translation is CASSFSVSSYNEQFF.

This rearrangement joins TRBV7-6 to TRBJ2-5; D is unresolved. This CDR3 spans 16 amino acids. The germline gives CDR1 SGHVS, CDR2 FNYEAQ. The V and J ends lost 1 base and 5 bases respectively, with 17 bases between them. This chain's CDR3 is CASSLEAPNLGETQYF. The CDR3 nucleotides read TGTGCCAGCAGCTTAGAAGCCCCGAACTTAGGGGAGACCCAGTACTTC.

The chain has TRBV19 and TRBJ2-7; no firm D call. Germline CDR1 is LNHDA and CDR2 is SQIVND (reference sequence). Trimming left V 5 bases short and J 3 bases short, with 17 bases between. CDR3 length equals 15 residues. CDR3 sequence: CASSADRFVYYEQYF. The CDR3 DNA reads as TGTGCCAGTAGTGCTGACCGCTTCGTCTACTACGAGCAGTACTTC. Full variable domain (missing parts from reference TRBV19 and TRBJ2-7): DGGITQSPKYLFRKEGQNVTLSCEQNLNHDAMYWYRQDPGQGLRLIYYSQIVNDFQKGDIAEGYSVSREKKESFPLTVTSAQKNPTAFYLCASSADRFVYYEQYFGPGTRLTVT.

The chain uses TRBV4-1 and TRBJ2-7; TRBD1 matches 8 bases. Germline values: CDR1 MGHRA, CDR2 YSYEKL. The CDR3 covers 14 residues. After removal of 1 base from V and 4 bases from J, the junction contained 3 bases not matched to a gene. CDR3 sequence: CASSQGDRMYEQYF. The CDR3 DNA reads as TGCGCCAGCAGCCAAGGGGACAGGATGTACGAGCAGTACTTC.

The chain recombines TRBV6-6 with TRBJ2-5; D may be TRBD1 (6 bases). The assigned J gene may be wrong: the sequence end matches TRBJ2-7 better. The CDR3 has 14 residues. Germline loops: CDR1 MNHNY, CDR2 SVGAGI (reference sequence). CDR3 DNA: TGTGCCAGCAGTTTAGCAGGGGTTCCCCACGAGCAGTACTTC. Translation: CASSLAGVPHEQYF.

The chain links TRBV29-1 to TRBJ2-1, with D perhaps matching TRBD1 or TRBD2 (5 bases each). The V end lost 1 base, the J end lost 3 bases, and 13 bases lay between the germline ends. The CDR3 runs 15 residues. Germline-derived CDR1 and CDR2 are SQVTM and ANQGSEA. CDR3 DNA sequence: TGCAGCGTTGAAGCGGGGCCCGCCCACTACAATGAGCAGTTCTTC. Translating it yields CSVEAGPAHYNEQFF.

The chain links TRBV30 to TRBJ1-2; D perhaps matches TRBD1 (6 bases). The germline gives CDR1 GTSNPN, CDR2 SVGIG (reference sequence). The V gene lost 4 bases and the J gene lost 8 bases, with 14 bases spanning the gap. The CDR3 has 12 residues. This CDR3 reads CAWMGGAEGYTF. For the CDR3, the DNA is TGTGCCTGGATGGGGGGCGCCGAAGGCTACACCTTC.

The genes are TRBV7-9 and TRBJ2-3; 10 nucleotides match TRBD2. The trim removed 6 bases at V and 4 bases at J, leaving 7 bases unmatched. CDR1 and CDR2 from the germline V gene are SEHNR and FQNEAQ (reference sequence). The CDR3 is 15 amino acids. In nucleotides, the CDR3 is TGTGCCAGCAGGCCCGGGACTAGCGTTCCAGATACGCAGTATTTT. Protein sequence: CASRPGTSVPDTQYF.

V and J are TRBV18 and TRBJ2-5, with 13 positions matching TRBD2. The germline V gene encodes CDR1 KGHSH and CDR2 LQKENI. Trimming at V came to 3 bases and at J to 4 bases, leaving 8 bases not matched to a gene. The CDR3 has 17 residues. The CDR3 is CASSPDGLAGEGETQYF. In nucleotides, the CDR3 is TGTGCCAGCTCACCCGACGGACTAGCGGGAGAAGGAGAGACCCAGTACTTC.

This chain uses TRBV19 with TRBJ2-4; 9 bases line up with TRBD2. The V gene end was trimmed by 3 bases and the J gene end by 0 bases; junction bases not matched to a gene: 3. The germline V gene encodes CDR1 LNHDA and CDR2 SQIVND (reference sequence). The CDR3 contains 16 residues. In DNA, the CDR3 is TGTGCCAGTAGTATCGCGGGAGGGTTAGCCAAAAACATTCAGTACTTC. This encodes CASSIAGGLAKNIQYF.

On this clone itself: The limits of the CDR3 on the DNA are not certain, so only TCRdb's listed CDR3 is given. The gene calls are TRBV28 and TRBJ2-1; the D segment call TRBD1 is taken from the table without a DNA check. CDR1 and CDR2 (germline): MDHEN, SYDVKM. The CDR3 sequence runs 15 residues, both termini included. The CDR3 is CASSSSGQADNEQFF.

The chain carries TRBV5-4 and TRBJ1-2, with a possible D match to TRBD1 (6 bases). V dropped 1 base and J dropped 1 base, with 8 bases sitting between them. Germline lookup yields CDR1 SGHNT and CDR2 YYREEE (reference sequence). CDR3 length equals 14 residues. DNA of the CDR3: TGTGCCAGCAGCTTGACAGGGAGTAACTATGGCTACACCTTC. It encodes CASSLTGSNYGYTF.

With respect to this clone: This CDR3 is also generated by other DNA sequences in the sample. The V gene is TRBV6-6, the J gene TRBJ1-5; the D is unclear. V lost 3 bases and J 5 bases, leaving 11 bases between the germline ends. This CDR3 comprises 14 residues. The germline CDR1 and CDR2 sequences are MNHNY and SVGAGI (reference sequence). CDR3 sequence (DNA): TGTGCCAGCAGTTATTCGGAGGGCTATCAGCCCCAGCATTTT. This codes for CASSYSEGYQPQHF.

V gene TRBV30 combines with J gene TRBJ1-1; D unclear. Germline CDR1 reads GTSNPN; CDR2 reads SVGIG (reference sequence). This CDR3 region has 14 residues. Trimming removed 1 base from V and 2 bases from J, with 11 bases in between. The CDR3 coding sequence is TGTGCCTGGAGTGAATCTTGGGTTAACACTGAAGCTTTCTTT. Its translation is CAWSESWVNTEAFF. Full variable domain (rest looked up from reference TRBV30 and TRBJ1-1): SQTIHQWPATLVQPVGSPLSLECTVEGTSNPNLYWYRQAAGRGLQLLFYSVGIGQISSEVPQNLSASRPQDRQFILSSKKLLLSDSGFYLCAWSESWVNTEAFFGQGTRLTVV.

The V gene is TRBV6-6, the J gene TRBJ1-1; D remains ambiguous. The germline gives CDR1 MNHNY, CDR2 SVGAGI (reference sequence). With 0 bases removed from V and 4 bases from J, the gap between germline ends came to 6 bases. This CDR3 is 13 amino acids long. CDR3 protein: CASSYSIGTEAFF. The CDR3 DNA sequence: TGTGCCAGCAGTTACTCGATAGGCACTGAAGCTTTCTTT.

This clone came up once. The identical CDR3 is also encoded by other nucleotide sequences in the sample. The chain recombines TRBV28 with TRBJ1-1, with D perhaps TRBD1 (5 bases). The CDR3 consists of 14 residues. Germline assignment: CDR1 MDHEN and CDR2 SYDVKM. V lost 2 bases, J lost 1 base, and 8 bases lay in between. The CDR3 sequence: CASSLGTENTEAFF. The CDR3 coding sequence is TGTGCCAGCAGTTTAGGGACGGAGAACACTGAAGCTTTCTTT.